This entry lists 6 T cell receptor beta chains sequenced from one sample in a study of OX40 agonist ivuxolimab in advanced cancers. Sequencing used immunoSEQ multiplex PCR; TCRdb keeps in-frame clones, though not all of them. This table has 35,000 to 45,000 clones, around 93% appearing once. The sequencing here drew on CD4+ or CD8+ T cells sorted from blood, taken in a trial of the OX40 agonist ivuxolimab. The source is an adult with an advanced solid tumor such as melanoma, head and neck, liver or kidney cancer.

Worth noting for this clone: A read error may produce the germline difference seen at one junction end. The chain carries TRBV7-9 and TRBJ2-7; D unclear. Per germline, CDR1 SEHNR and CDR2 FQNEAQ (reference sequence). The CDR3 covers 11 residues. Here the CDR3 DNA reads TGTGCTAGCAGCTGGTACTACGAGCAGTACTTC. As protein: CASSWYYEQYF.

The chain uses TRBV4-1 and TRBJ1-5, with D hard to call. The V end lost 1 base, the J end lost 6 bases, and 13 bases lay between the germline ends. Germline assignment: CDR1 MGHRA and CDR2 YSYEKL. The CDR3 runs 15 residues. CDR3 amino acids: CASSQGLQTAQPQHF. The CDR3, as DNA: TGCGCCAGCAGCCAAGGGTTACAGACGGCTCAGCCCCAGCATTTT.

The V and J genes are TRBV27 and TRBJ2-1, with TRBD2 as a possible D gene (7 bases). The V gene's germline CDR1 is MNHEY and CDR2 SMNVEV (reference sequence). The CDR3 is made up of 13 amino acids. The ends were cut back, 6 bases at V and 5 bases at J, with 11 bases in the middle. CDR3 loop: CASRGGLDNEQFF. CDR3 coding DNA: TGTGCCAGCAGGGGGGGGCTAGACAATGAGCAGTTCTTC.

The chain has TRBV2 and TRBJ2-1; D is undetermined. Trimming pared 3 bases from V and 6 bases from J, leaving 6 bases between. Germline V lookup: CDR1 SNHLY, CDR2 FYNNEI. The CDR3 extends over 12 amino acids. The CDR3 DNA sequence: TGTGCCAGCAGTGACCACTCCAATGAGCAGTTCTTC. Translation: CASSDHSNEQFF.

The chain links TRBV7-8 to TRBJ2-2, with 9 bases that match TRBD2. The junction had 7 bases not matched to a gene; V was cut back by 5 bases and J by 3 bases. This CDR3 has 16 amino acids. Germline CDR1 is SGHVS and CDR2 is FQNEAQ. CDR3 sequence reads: CASSPNSGRYTGELFF. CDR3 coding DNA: TGTGCCAGCAGCCCTAATAGCGGGAGATACACCGGGGAGCTGTTTTTT.

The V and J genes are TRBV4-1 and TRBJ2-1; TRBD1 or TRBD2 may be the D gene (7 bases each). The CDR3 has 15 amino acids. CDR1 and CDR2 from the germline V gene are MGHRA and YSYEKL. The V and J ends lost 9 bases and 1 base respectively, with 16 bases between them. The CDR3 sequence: CASKQGEGSYNEQFF. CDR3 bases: TGCGCCAGTAAGCAGGGGGAGGGTTCCTACAATGAGCAGTTCTTC.